Each of the 23 T cell receptor beta chains below was sequenced from the same sample in a study of cytomegalovirus exposure and HLA in healthy donors. Primers for the PCR totalled 60 Vbeta and 13 Jbeta. TCRdb's table, derived via immunoSEQ multiplex PCR, lists solely in-frame clones and lacks some. The sample contains around 91,000 clones, approximately 78% of which appear only once. The sequenced sample consisted of PBMCs. All receptors derive from a male donor in good health and CMV-seropositive.

The CDR3 loop reads CASSSHRGPRGNQPQHF. DNA for the CDR3: TGTGCCAGCAGTTCGCACAGGGGCCCCAGGGGCAATCAGCCCCAGCATTTT. This chain joins TRBV28 and TRBJ1-5; 7 bases agree with TRBD1. Germline CDR1 is MDHEN and CDR2 is SYDVKM. This CDR3 is 17 amino acids long. With V trimmed by 4 bases and J by 2 bases, 11 bases remained unmatched.

V usage is TRBV5-4 and J usage is TRBJ2-3; unclear D gene. This CDR3 is built from 13 residues. V was pared by 2 bases and J by 6 bases, with 10 bases between. Germline values: CDR1 SGHNT, CDR2 YYREEE (reference sequence). CDR3 in DNA: TGTGCCAGCAGCTTATTGCCCGGGGATACGCAGTATTTT. It encodes CASSLLPGDTQYF. The whole variable domain, filled in from reference TRBV5-4 and TRBJ2-3, reads ETGVTQSPTHLIKTRGQQVTLRCSSQSGHNTVSWYQQALGQGPQFIFQYYREEENGRGNFPPRFSGLQFPNYSSELNVNALELDDSALYLCASSLLPGDTQYFGPGTRLTVL.

The chain has TRBV14 and TRBJ2-7, with no clear D. Germline CDR1 is SGHDN and CDR2 is FVKESK. The CDR3 extends over 13 amino acids. Deletions cut 4 bases from V and 2 bases from J, with 9 bases between. The DNA for the CDR3 is TGTGCCAGCAGCCTGGGCCCGCCCTACGAGCAGTACTTC. It is translated as CASSLGPPYEQYF. The whole variable domain, remainder taken from reference TRBV14 and TRBJ2-7, is EAGVTQFPSHSVIEKGQTVTLRCDPISGHDNLYWYRRVMGKEIKFLLHFVKESKQDESGMPNNRFLAERTGGTYSTLKVQPAELEDSGVYFCASSLGPPYEQYFGPGTRLTVT.

The table lists this clone with a count of one. The chain combines TRBV10-1 with TRBJ1-1, with D perhaps TRBD1 (6 bases). In germline, CDR1 is WNHNN, CDR2 SYGVQD (reference sequence). V gave up 6 bases and J gave up 5 bases, with 13 bases separating them. This CDR3 spans 13 amino acids. The CDR3 here is CASRQGSGTEAFF. DNA of the CDR3: TGCGCCAGCAGACAGGGCTCGGGGACTGAAGCTTTCTTT.

The chain recombines TRBV6-1 with TRBJ2-5; 8 nucleotides line up with TRBD1. The CDR3 extends over 14 amino acids. J was trimmed by 5 bases and V by 5 bases; bases with no gene match: 7. Per germline, CDR1 MNHNS and CDR2 SASEGT. DNA for the CDR3: TGTGCCAGCAGTCTGGACAGGGTTGTCGAGACCCAGTACTTC. Encoded protein: CASSLDRVVETQYF.

The chain recombines TRBV7-3 with TRBJ2-2; possible D gene TRBD2, 6 bases. The V end was cut by 5 bases, the J end by 7 bases, with 17 bases between. The CDR3 loop spans 15 amino acids. The germline CDR1 and CDR2 sequences are SGHTA and FQGTGA. The CDR3 bases are TGTGCCAGCAGCCAAAATCGGGAGTTCGGCGGGGAGCTGTTTTTT. Residues: CASSQNREFGGELFF.

The J gene is TRBJ2-2, the V gene TRBV9, with D maybe TRBD2 (6 bases). CDR1 and CDR2 from the germline V gene are SGDLS and YYNGEE. The V end was cut by 0 bases, the J end by 4 bases, with 10 bases between. The CDR3 length is 15 residues. The chain's CDR3 is CASSVVEGPTGELFF. CDR3 in DNA: TGTGCCAGCAGCGTAGTGGAGGGACCCACCGGGGAGCTGTTTTTT.

The chain uses TRBV5-1 and TRBJ2-2, with D perhaps TRBD2 (5 bases). There are 15 residues in the CDR3. Trimming took off 0 bases at V and 6 bases at J, with 12 bases between the two ends. Germline V gene sequence: CDR1 SGHRS, CDR2 YFSETQ. The CDR3 sequence: CASSLEEGRAGELFF. CDR3 DNA: TGCGCCAGCAGCTTGGAAGAGGGAAGGGCCGGGGAGCTGTTTTTT.

The chain is built from TRBV7-2 and TRBJ2-7, with D possibly matching TRBD2 (6 bases). Germline V CDR1 and CDR2: SGHTA, FQGNSA. Trimming removed 1 base at V and 4 bases at J, with 14 bases between. The CDR3 is made up of 15 amino acids. The CDR3 DNA follows: TGTGCCAGCAGCTTAGTAACGGGAGTGGTATACGAGCAGTACTTC. It is translated as CASSLVTGVVYEQYF.

The V gene is TRBV7-8, the J gene TRBJ2-7; 16 nucleotides match TRBD2. CDR1 and CDR2 (germline): SGHVS, FQNEAQ. There are 19 residues in the CDR3. With V trimmed by 1 base and J by 1 base, 7 bases remained unmatched. CDR3 sequence reads: CASSLGGLAGGLGSYEQYF. The CDR3 DNA reads TGTGCCAGCAGCTTAGGGGGACTAGCGGGAGGGCTTGGGTCCTACGAGCAGTACTTC.

This rearrangement joins TRBV13 to TRBJ2-7, with 14 nucleotides matching TRBD2. V lost 1 base, J lost 4 bases, and 6 bases stayed unmatched. Germline V gene sequence: CDR1 PRHDT, CDR2 FYEKMQ (reference sequence). CDR3 length: 17 residues. The CDR3 DNA is TGTGCCAGCAGCTTAGCCCACGGACTAGCGGGAGGATACGAGCAGTACTTC. Its protein product is CASSLAHGLAGGYEQYF.

The chain has TRBV28 and TRBJ2-7, with D maybe TRBD1 (5 bases). The CDR3 extends over 14 amino acids. The V end was cut by 1 base, the J end by 7 bases, with 14 bases between. Germline CDR1 and CDR2: MDHEN and SYDVKM. CDR3 in DNA: TGTGCCAGCAGTTTATACGCAGGGCTAACTGAGCAGTACTTC. Protein sequence: CASSLYAGLTEQYF.

This CDR3 is CASSIAGRANTEAFF. CDR3 DNA sequence: TGTGCCAGTAGTATAGCTGGGAGGGCGAACACTGAAGCTTTCTTT. This rearrangement joins TRBV19 to TRBJ1-1; D remains unclear. The V end was cut by 1 base, the J end by 1 base, with 10 bases between. The germline V gene has CDR1 LNHDA and CDR2 SQIVND (reference sequence). This CDR3 is 15 amino acids long.

The rearrangement uses TRBV5-8 and TRBJ2-1; 12 nucleotides align to TRBD2. J lost 2 bases, V lost 4 bases, and 4 bases had no gene match. The germline gives CDR1 SGHTS, CDR2 YDEGEE. The CDR3 has 16 residues. The CDR3 protein is CASSPRTSGAYNEQFF. DNA of the CDR3: TGTGCCAGCAGCCCCAGGACTAGCGGGGCCTACAATGAGCAGTTCTTC.

DNA for the CDR3: TGTGCCAGCAGCGCTGAGGGACTCAACCACTATGGCTACACCTTC. Amino acid sequence: CASSAEGLNHYGYTF. The gene calls are TRBV5-4 and TRBJ1-2, with a weak D call TRBD1 (5 bases). Germline V gene lookup returns CDR1 SGHNT and CDR2 YYREEE (reference sequence). The CDR3 covers 15 residues. V was clipped by 4 bases and J by 3 bases, with 16 bases between them.

The gene calls are TRBV5-1 and TRBJ2-1; 13 bases are shared with TRBD2. Germline V gives CDR1 SGHRS, CDR2 YFSETQ. With V trimmed by 0 bases and J by 8 bases, 8 bases remained unmatched. The CDR3 has 17 amino acids. This chain's CDR3 is CASSLELAGGPYDEQFF. DNA of the CDR3: TGCGCCAGCAGCTTGGAACTAGCGGGAGGGCCCTATGATGAGCAGTTCTTC.

V is TRBV7-2 and J is TRBJ2-1; the match to TRBD2 covers 9 bases. V lost 2 bases and J lost 8; bases outside the gene matches: 10. Germline assignment: CDR1 SGHTA and CDR2 FQGNSA. The CDR3 has 16 residues. The CDR3 loop reads CASSLMSSGRGDEQFF. CDR3 DNA sequence: TGTGCCAGCAGCTTAATGAGTAGCGGGAGAGGGGATGAGCAGTTCTTC.

The rearrangement joins TRBV4-1 to TRBJ1-3; D is ambiguous. Germline assignment: CDR1 MGHRA and CDR2 YSYEKL. The V gene lost 1 base and the J gene lost 0 bases, with 7 bases spanning the gap. The CDR3 extends over 15 amino acids. The CDR3 protein is CASSQGILSGNTIYF. The CDR3 DNA reads TGCGCCAGCAGCCAAGGTATACTCTCTGGAAACACCATATATTTT.

The gene calls are TRBV19 and TRBJ2-7, with TRBD1 matching over 7 bases. V trimming: 3 bases; J trimming: 5 bases; junction bases outside the gene matches: 10. This CDR3 has 15 residues. In germline, CDR1 is LNHDA, CDR2 SQIVND (reference sequence). Written as DNA, the CDR3 is TGTGCCAGTAGTATTAAGGGGGACAGACGGGACGAGCAGTACTTC. It is translated as CASSIKGDRRDEQYF. Combining the CDR3 with reference TRBV19 and TRBJ2-7 gives the whole variable domain DGGITQSPKYLFRKEGQNVTLSCEQNLNHDAMYWYRQDPGQGLRLIYYSQIVNDFQKGDIAEGYSVSREKKESFPLTVTSAQKNPTAFYLCASSIKGDRRDEQYFGPGTRLTVT.

The chain joins TRBV23-1 to TRBJ2-7, with 7 bases matching TRBD1. TRBV23-1 is annotated as an ORF whose role is uncertain. This CDR3 has 15 amino acids. The ends lost 11 bases at V and 5 bases at J; junction bases unmatched: 18. The CDR3 spells CAPKRWKQGLNEQYF. The CDR3 coding sequence is TGCGCCCCCAAAAGGTGGAAACAGGGGTTGAACGAGCAGTACTTC.

The rearrangement links TRBV5-4 to TRBJ2-7, with TRBD2 identical over 13 bases. CDR1 and CDR2 from the germline V gene are SGHNT and YYREEE (reference sequence). CDR3 length equals 15 residues. V was clipped by 0 bases and J by 5 bases; unmatched bases: 2. CDR3 sequence: CASSLGLAGGHEQYF. Written as DNA, the CDR3 is TGTGCCAGCAGCTTGGGACTAGCGGGAGGCCACGAGCAGTACTTC.

For the CDR3, the DNA is TGTGCCAGCAAAACGGGGAACACTGAAGCTTTCTTT. As protein: CASKTGNTEAFF. This chain uses TRBV6-6 with TRBJ1-1; the D is unclear. The V and J ends lost 7 bases and 1 base respectively, with 7 bases between them. Germline V gene sequence: CDR1 MNHNY, CDR2 SVGAGI (reference sequence). The CDR3 runs to 12 residues.

V and J are TRBV10-3 and TRBJ2-2; the match to TRBD2 covers 8 bases. V lost 0 bases to trimming and J lost 0 bases; unmatched junction nucleotides: 9. The CDR3 is made up of 19 amino acids. Germline CDR1 and CDR2: ENHRY and SYGVKD. Here the CDR3 reads CAISESFLAGSANTGELFF. The CDR3 DNA reads TGTGCCATCAGTGAGTCCTTTCTAGCGGGCAGCGCGAACACCGGGGAGCTGTTTTTT.